Shown below are 20 T cell receptor beta chains from a single sample sequenced in a study of cytomegalovirus exposure and HLA in healthy donors. The PCR employed 60 Vbeta primers together with 13 Jbeta primers. The repertoire was sequenced with immunoSEQ multiplex PCR; TCRdb's copy has only in-frame clones and lacks some. Of about 180,000 clones in the sample, around 80% are singletons; the top ten hold 2.2%. Sequencing used PBMCs. These receptors were collected from a woman aged 30 to 39 in good health and CMV-seronegative.

V usage is TRBV11-2 and J usage is TRBJ2-1; 9 bases line up with TRBD2. CDR1 and CDR2 from the germline V gene are SGHAT and FQNNGV. With V trimmed by 8 bases and J by 10 bases, 3 bases remained unmatched. The CDR3 length is 11 residues. CDR3 DNA sequence: TGTGCCAGCGTCCTAGCGGGAGAGCAGTTCTTC. Translating it yields CASVLAGEQFF.

On this clone: An end of the junction does not agree with germline; a read error may underlie this. The chain employs TRBV2 and TRBJ2-4; D might be TRBD2 (5 bases). The germline CDR1 and CDR2 sequences are SNHLY and FYNNEI. CDR3 length: 14 amino acids. This chain's CDR3 is CASSDGLAKNSQYF. Written as DNA, the CDR3 is TGTGCCAGCAGTGATGGGCTAGCCAAAAACAGTCAGTACTTC.

The gene calls are TRBV5-1 and TRBJ1-3; TRBD1 is a possible D gene (5 bases). The CDR3 totals 15 residues. The V gene lost 5 bases and the J gene lost 2 bases, with 14 bases spanning the gap. The germline gives CDR1 SGHRS, CDR2 YFSETQ. The CDR3 DNA sequence: TGCGCCAGCAGACCCTCAGGGTTGGCTGGAAACACCATATATTTT. Translating it yields CASRPSGLAGNTIYF.

The V gene is TRBV28, the J gene TRBJ2-1; D perhaps matches TRBD1 (6 bases). In germline, CDR1 is MDHEN, CDR2 SYDVKM. Trimming pared 4 bases from V and 2 bases from J, leaving 9 bases between. This CDR3 region has 14 residues. The CDR3 is CASSSRDTYNEQFF. CDR3 bases: TGTGCCAGCAGTTCCCGGGACACCTACAATGAGCAGTTCTTC.

The chain combines TRBV6-1 with TRBJ1-4, with 9 positions matching TRBD1. V was pared by 4 bases and J by 7 bases, with 10 bases of the junction left unmatched. The CDR3 contains 16 residues. CDR1 and CDR2 (germline): MNHNS, SASEGT. The CDR3 DNA is TGTGCCAGCAGTGCCTCCGGGACAGGGAGTCCTGAAAAACTGTTTTTT. This gives the protein CASSASGTGSPEKLFF.

The chain carries TRBV14 and TRBJ2-5, with 11 bases lining up with TRBD2. The J call may be faulty, since TRBJ2-7 better matches the DNA end. Germline V gives CDR1 SGHDN, CDR2 FVKESK. This CDR3 comprises 19 residues. The CDR3 protein is CASSQLREGLAGGVAEQYF. DNA for the CDR3: TGTGCCAGCAGCCAACTAAGAGAGGGTCTAGCGGGAGGAGTAGCCGAGCAGTACTTC.

The chain uses TRBV9 and TRBJ2-3; tentatively, D is TRBD2 (5 bases). V dropped 4 bases and J dropped 1 base, with 13 bases sitting between them. CDR1 is SGDLS, CDR2 YYNGEE, per germline. The CDR3 has 15 amino acids. The CDR3 sequence is CASSPSGIRTDTQYF. The CDR3 bases are TGTGCCAGCAGCCCCAGCGGCATTCGCACAGATACGCAGTATTTT.

The chain employs TRBV18 and TRBJ2-7; maybe TRBD1 (6 bases). Germline CDR1 KGHSH, CDR2 LQKENI. The V end lost 8 bases, the J end lost 0 bases, and 14 bases lay between the germline ends. The CDR3 spans 14 residues. The CDR3: CASATGTSSYEQYF. The CDR3 DNA reads TGTGCCAGCGCCACCGGGACAAGCTCCTACGAGCAGTACTTC.

The chain employs TRBV5-1 and TRBJ2-5; TRBD2 is a possible D gene (5 bases). The CDR3 is 17 residues long. Germline V gives CDR1 SGHRS, CDR2 YFSETQ. V gave up 0 bases and J gave up 2 bases, with 17 bases separating them. The CDR3 DNA follows: TGCGCCAGCAGCTTGGCCGGGGATCTGAGGTGGCAAGAGACCCAGTACTTC. Translation: CASSLAGDLRWQETQYF.

The V gene is TRBV30, the J gene TRBJ2-1, with 13 nucleotides matching TRBD2. CDR1 GTSNPN and CDR2 SVGIG come from the germline V gene (reference sequence). CDR3 length: 15 residues. The V and J ends lost 4 bases and 6 bases, in that order; junction bases with no gene match: 6. CDR3 protein: CAWTQGLAGANEQFF. The CDR3 region has the DNA TGTGCCTGGACACAAGGACTAGCGGGAGCCAATGAGCAGTTCTTC.

This clone was detected only once. This chain connects TRBV7-8 to TRBJ2-7; D may be TRBD2 (6 bases). The germline V gene has CDR1 SGHVS and CDR2 FQNEAQ. Trimming pared 0 bases from V and 2 bases from J, leaving 11 bases between. The CDR3 length is 15 residues. The CDR3 is CASSLAWGDPYEQYF. The CDR3 DNA reads TGTGCCAGCAGCTTAGCGTGGGGGGATCCCTACGAGCAGTACTTC.

This clone showed up just once. The rearrangement uses TRBV27 and TRBJ1-2; TRBD1 matches at 8 bases. Germline-derived CDR1 and CDR2 are MNHEY and SMNVEV (reference sequence). V was pared by 5 bases and J by 7 bases, with 6 bases of the junction left unmatched. The CDR3 length is 13 residues. CDR3 in DNA: TGTGCCAGCAGTCCAACAGGGGGTAGTGGCTACACCTTC. The encoded protein is CASSPTGGSGYTF.

A single count supports this clone. The chain combines TRBV15 with TRBJ1-5; D is ambiguous. V lost 1 base and J lost 4, with 8 bases in between. The CDR3 covers 14 residues. Germline CDR1 is LNHNV and CDR2 is YYDKDF (reference sequence). CDR3 sequence: CATSRVVGNQPQHF. In DNA, the CDR3 is TGTGCCACCAGCAGAGTTGTCGGTAATCAGCCCCAGCATTTT.

CDR3 nucleotide sequence: TGCAGCGTTGAGGGCGGACTGACCTCCTACAATGAGCAGTTCTTC. Translating gives CSVEGGLTSYNEQFF. V usage is TRBV29-1 and J usage is TRBJ2-1, with D tentatively TRBD2 (5 bases). Trimming took off 3 bases at V and 0 bases at J, with 12 bases between the two ends. The V gene's germline CDR1 is SQVTM and CDR2 ANQGSEA. The CDR3 runs 15 residues.

This rearrangement joins TRBV2 to TRBJ2-7, with 7 bases lining up with TRBD2. Unmatched junction bases numbered 9, after V lost 9 bases and J lost 1 base. Germline V gene data show CDR1 as SNHLY and CDR2 as FYNNEI. This CDR3 is 14 amino acids long. Here the CDR3 reads CASVTSVSSYEQYF. In nucleotides, the CDR3 is TGTGCCAGTGTCACTAGCGTTTCATCCTACGAGCAGTACTTC.

The chain's CDR3 is CAWKIPAGSSYGYTF. Written as DNA, the CDR3 is TGTGCCTGGAAAATCCCGGCAGGGTCATCCTATGGCTACACCTTC. The V call is TRBV30, the J call TRBJ1-2, with D perhaps TRBD1 (5 bases). The CDR3 contains 15 residues. V dropped 4 bases and J dropped 4 bases, with 19 bases sitting between them. Germline-derived CDR1 and CDR2 are GTSNPN and SVGIG (reference sequence).

This clone turned up a few times. The V gene is TRBV4-1, the J gene TRBJ1-1, with 11 bases identical to TRBD1. After removal of 3 bases from V and 7 bases from J, the junction contained 13 bases not matched to a gene. CDR1 is MGHRA, CDR2 YSYEKL, per germline. The CDR3 spans 17 residues. The CDR3 sequence is CASSHPRTGGDRGEAFF. The CDR3 DNA reads as TGCGCCAGCAGCCACCCTCGGACAGGGGGCGATCGTGGTGAAGCTTTCTTT.

The rearrangement joins TRBV29-1 to TRBJ2-3; 14 nucleotides match TRBD2. Germline lookup yields CDR1 SQVTM and CDR2 ANQGSEA. The ends lost 0 bases at V and 4 bases at J; junction bases unmatched: 12. The length of the CDR3 is 19 residues. Here the CDR3 DNA reads TGCAGCGTTGAAGAGGGACTAGCGGGAGAGTGGGGTAACGCAGATACGCAGTATTTT. As protein: CSVEEGLAGEWGNADTQYF.

The chain combines TRBV7-6 with TRBJ2-2; D is possibly TRBD1 (6 bases). This CDR3 comprises 16 residues. Germline V lookup: CDR1 SGHVS, CDR2 FNYEAQ. V was shortened by 5 bases and J by 7 bases, with 20 bases between the two germline ends. The CDR3 loop reads CASSDTRGRYGGELFF. The CDR3 coding sequence is TGTGCCAGCAGCGATACCAGGGGTCGGTACGGCGGGGAGCTGTTTTTT.

CDR3 DNA: TGTGCCAGCAGCTTAGCGCTCGGGGGGCACTACAATGAGCAGTTCTTC. Translated: CASSLALGGHYNEQFF. This chain uses TRBV7-2 with TRBJ2-1; tentative D call: TRBD2 (7 bases). Germline V lookup: CDR1 SGHTA, CDR2 FQGNSA. The length of the CDR3 is 16 residues. Trimming removed 0 bases from V and 3 bases from J, with 12 bases in between.